A selection of T cell receptor beta chains follows, all from one sample in a study of control samples from healthy donors and cancer patients. TCRdb keeps only in-frame clones here, not all; method: immunoSEQ multiplex PCR. This table has under 85,000 clones, roughly 82% appearing once. The sample was PBMCs. The receptors here all came from a woman in her 50s with lung cancer. CDR3s include the opening cysteine and the closing phenylalanine or tryptophan. The order of the fields is D gene, J gene, clone size, V gene, CDR3 protein, CDR3 DNA. A D gene is named only where the DNA matches it firmly. Size tells how often a clone was seen (once, few, many) or the class of an expanded clone, and some rows leave it out.

. TRBJ1-2 . TRBV5-1 CASSLAQGSYGYTF TGCGCCAGCAGCTTGGCTCAGGGGAGCTATGGCTACACCTTC
. TRBJ1-1 many TRBV2 CASTRGRDTEAFF TGTGCCAGCACTCGGGGACGAGACACTGAAGCTTTCTTT
. TRBJ2-7 . TRBV15 CATSRLQGRDEQYF TGTGCCACCAGCAGACTACAGGGGAGGGACGAGCAGTACTTC
. TRBJ1-2 once TRBV5-1 CASSTGNYGYTF TGCGCCAGCAGTACAGGAAACTATGGCTACACCTTC
TRBD1 TRBJ1-1 . TRBV6-5 CASSYSGTGEAFF TGTGCCAGCAGTTACTCGGGGACAGGGGAAGCTTTCTTT
. TRBJ2-3 few TRBV6-2/TRBV6-3 CASSKIEPGHRTDTQYF TGTGCCAGCAGTAAAATAGAGCCGGGACACCGCACAGATACGCAGTATTTT
. TRBJ2-7 medium-sized TRBV27 CASSLSHRQGFAYEQYF TGTGCCAGCAGTTTATCGCACCGGCAGGGCTTCGCCTACGAGCAGTACTTC
. TRBJ2-3 once TRBV9 CASSVRQGADTQYF TGTGCCAGCAGCGTTCGGCAGGGAGCAGATACGCAGTATTTT
. TRBJ1-3 . TRBV6-4 CASSLWAGNTIYF TGTGCCAGCAGTTTATGGGCTGGAAACACCATATATTTT
. TRBJ1-1 . TRBV19 CASSISLIAEAFF TGTGCCAGTAGTATTTCCCTTATCGCTGAAGCTTTCTTT
TRBD2 TRBJ2-5 . TRBV14 CASSQTSGSMYQETQYF TGTGCCAGCAGCCAAACTAGCGGGTCAATGTACCAAGAGACCCAGTACTTC
TRBD2 TRBJ2-5 . TRBV13 CASSLGLAGTGTQYF TGTGCCAGCAGCTTAGGGCTAGCGGGGACTGGCACCCAGTACTTC
. TRBJ2-5 . TRBV6-6 CASSYWTQETQYF TGTGCCAGCAGTTACTGGACACAAGAGACCCAGTACTTC
. TRBJ2-7 . TRBV27 CASSSGLDHEQYF TGTGCCAGCAGTTCGGGACTTGACCACGAGCAGTACTTC
. TRBJ1-1 . TRBV19 CASSIGGWEEAFF TGTGCCAGTAGTATCGGAGGGTGGGAAGAAGCTTTCTTT
TRBD1 TRBJ1-3 . TRBV7-2 CASSPQGQGAGNTIYF TGTGCCAGCAGCCCCCAAGGACAGGGGGCGGGAAACACCATATATTTT
TRBD1 TRBJ1-6 . TRBV19 CASSSTQTGRKTPLHF TGTGCCAGTAGTTCCACCCAGACAGGGAGAAAGACACCCCTCCACTTT
. TRBJ1-2 . TRBV5-6 CASSAYRGYGYTF TGTGCCAGCAGCGCCTACCGCGGCTATGGCTACACCTTC
. TRBJ1-1 . TRBV9 CASSVGPTGTEAFF TGTGCCAGCAGCGTAGGGCCCACCGGTACTGAAGCTTTCTTT
. TRBJ2-4 . TRBV7-2 CASSFTGQSLAKNIQYF TGTGCCAGCAGCTTTACAGGACAGAGCTTAGCCAAAAACATTCAGTACTTC
TRBD2 TRBJ2-2 . TRBV29-1 CSVGGSGGAFDTGELFF TGCAGCGTTGGGGGTAGCGGGGGGGCCTTCGACACCGGGGAGCTGTTTTTT
. TRBJ1-2 . TRBV24-1 CATSDPPDYGYTF TGTGCCACCAGTGATCCTCCCGACTATGGCTACACCTTC
. TRBJ2-7 . TRBV6-5 CASSPYRVSSYEQYF TGTGCCAGCAGTCCCTACAGGGTGAGCTCCTACGAGCAGTACTTC
TRBD2 TRBJ2-5 . TRBV4-3 CASSQDQRGKETQYF TGCGCCAGCAGCCAAGACCAGCGGGGAAAAGAGACCCAGTACTTC
TRBD1 TRBJ1-2 . TRBV19 CASSDTSGTGERLDYGYTF TGTGCCAGTAGCGATACGAGTGGGACAGGGGAGCGGCTGGACTATGGCTACACCTTC
TRBD2 TRBJ2-2 few TRBV9 CASSPLAGGNTGELFF TGTGCCAGCAGCCCCTTAGCGGGGGGGAACACCGGGGAGCTGTTTTTT
. TRBJ2-1 . TRBV5-5 CASSPGEYNEQFF TGTGCCAGCAGCCCGGGGGAGTACAATGAGCAGTTCTTC
TRBD2 TRBJ2-5 . TRBV11-3 CASSLAGGPRETQYF TGTGCCAGCAGCTTAGCGGGGGGGCCGAGGGAGACCCAGTACTTC
TRBD1 TRBJ1-2 few TRBV2 CASRDHRGQSYGYTF TGTGCCAGCAGAGACCACAGGGGGCAAAGCTATGGCTACACCTTC
TRBD2 TRBJ2-1 once TRBV6-5 CASSYSKGRVHEQFF TGTGCCAGCAGTTACTCGAAGGGGAGGGTGCATGAGCAGTTCTTC
TRBD1 TRBJ2-5 . TRBV6-5 CASRPDRAMTAQYF TGTGCCAGCAGACCTGACAGGGCGATGACGGCCCAGTACTTC
TRBD1 TRBJ1-2 . TRBV29-1 CSVYTGGNYGYTF TGCAGCGTTTACACAGGGGGTAACTATGGCTACACCTTC
. TRBJ2-7 . TRBV28 CASSTSYEQYF TGTGCCAGCAGTACGAGCTACGAGCAGTACTTC
TRBD1 TRBJ1-2 once TRBV4-3 CASSQVGQGAGGYTF TGCGCCAGCAGCCAAGTTGGACAGGGGGCAGGAGGCTACACCTTC
. TRBJ1-1 . TRBV5-1 CASSFGPNTEAFF TGCGCCAGCAGCTTCGGTCCCAACACTGAAGCTTTCTTT
TRBD2 TRBJ2-1 . TRBV3-1/TRBV3-2 CASELAGGNEQFF TGTGCCAGCGAGCTAGCGGGGGGGAATGAGCAGTTCTTC
. TRBJ1-2 once TRBV29-1 CSVEDPPGTFYGYTF TGCAGCGTTGAAGACCCCCCGGGGACCTTCTATGGCTACACCTTC
TRBD2 TRBJ2-1 . TRBV7-2 CASSFSPSGGADEQFF TGTGCCAGCAGCTTCTCTCCTAGCGGGGGGGCCGATGAGCAGTTCTTC
TRBD1 TRBJ2-2 . TRBV7-6 CASSCRDREMCTGELFF TGTGCCAGCAGCTGTAGGGACAGGGAAATGTGCACCGGGGAGCTGTTTTTT
. TRBJ1-4 . TRBV2 CASYPRIGTNEKLFF TGTGCCAGCTACCCAAGAATCGGGACTAATGAAAAACTGTTTTTT
TRBD1 TRBJ1-2 . TRBV2 CASRVQGAVNYGYTF TGTGCCAGCAGAGTTCAGGGGGCCGTTAACTATGGCTACACCTTC
TRBD1 TRBJ1-2 . TRBV20-1 CSASIWDSDNYGYTF TGCAGTGCTAGTATTTGGGACAGCGATAACTATGGCTACACCTTC
. TRBJ1-2 . TRBV7-2 CASSLAGPDGYTF TGTGCCAGCAGCTTAGCCGGCCCTGACGGCTACACCTTC
. TRBJ1-5 . TRBV12-5 CASGLDQPYSNQPQHF TGTGCTAGTGGTTTGGATCAGCCTTATAGCAATCAGCCCCAGCATTTT
. TRBJ2-2 . TRBV2 CASSIDLNTGELFF TGTGCCAGCAGCATCGACCTGAACACCGGGGAGCTGTTTTTT
. TRBJ2-7 . TRBV30 CAWCPKGGGRSYEQYF TGTGCCTGGTGCCCCAAGGGTGGGGGGCGTTCCTACGAGCAGTACTTC
. TRBJ1-6 few TRBV4-1 CASSQGPDRSYNSPLHF TGCGCCAGCAGCCAAGGACCCGACAGGTCCTATAATTCACCCCTCCACTTT
TRBD1 TRBJ1-4 . TRBV6-5 CASRFHQGAGEKLFF TGTGCCAGCAGATTCCATCAGGGGGCGGGTGAAAAACTGTTTTTT
. TRBJ2-3 once TRBV9 CASSVGQFADTQYF TGTGCCAGCAGCGTAGGACAGTTCGCAGATACGCAGTATTTT
. TRBJ2-7 . TRBV18 CASSPIPAVAYEQYF TGTGCCAGCTCACCAATCCCGGCGGTCGCCTACGAGCAGTACTTC
TRBD2 TRBJ2-7 . TRBV10-2 CATYSGGAVYEQYF TGCGCCACGTATAGCGGGGGGGCCGTCTACGAGCAGTACTTC
. TRBJ2-2 . TRBV7-3 CASSLYPDRQFNTGELFF TGTGCCAGCAGCTTATACCCGGACAGACAATTTAACACCGGGGAGCTGTTTTTT